The clone carrying this T cell receptor beta chain was seen only once. The entry originates in a study of cytomegalovirus exposure and HLA in healthy donors. The PCR used 60 Vbeta and 13 Jbeta primers. The assay was immunoSEQ multiplex PCR, and TCRdb's table has in-frame clones only and misses some. The sample carries about 59,000 clones, under 90% recorded once. The ends lost 4 bases at V and 5 bases at J; junction bases unmatched: 6. CDR1 and CDR2 (germline): MNHEY, SMNVEV (reference sequence). The CDR3 consists of 14 residues. The J gene is TRBJ2-7, the V gene TRBV27; 9 positions match TRBD2. Material: PBMCs. The origin of this receptor is a woman between 40 and 55 years old in good health and CMV-seronegative. CDR3 nucleotides: TGTGCCAGCAGTTCGGCGGGAGGGTACCACGAGCAGTACTTC. Translating gives CASSSAGGYHEQYF.